The present T cell receptor (beta chain) was sequenced within a study of shared clonotypes between healthy human individuals. Genomic DNA of each subset was evenly split across several immunoSEQ plates. Repertoires were generated with immunoSEQ multiplex PCR, while TCRdb's copy carries only in-frame clones and drops some. The sample includes around 720,000 clones, about 80% of them seen just once. This TCR came from a woman between 25 and 40 years old in good health. Sample: memory CD4+ T cells sorted from blood. Documented subset: CD45RA-negative fraction.

DNA for the CDR3: TGTGCCAGCAGCCAAGGTGGCTTACGCACAGATACGCAGTATTTT. It yields the protein CASSQGGLRTDTQYF. The rearrangement uses TRBV4-2 and TRBJ2-3, with D unresolved. Germline loops: CDR1 LGHNA, CDR2 YNFKEQ. Trimming took 1 base from V and 1 from J, leaving 9 bases between them. The CDR3 extends over 15 amino acids.